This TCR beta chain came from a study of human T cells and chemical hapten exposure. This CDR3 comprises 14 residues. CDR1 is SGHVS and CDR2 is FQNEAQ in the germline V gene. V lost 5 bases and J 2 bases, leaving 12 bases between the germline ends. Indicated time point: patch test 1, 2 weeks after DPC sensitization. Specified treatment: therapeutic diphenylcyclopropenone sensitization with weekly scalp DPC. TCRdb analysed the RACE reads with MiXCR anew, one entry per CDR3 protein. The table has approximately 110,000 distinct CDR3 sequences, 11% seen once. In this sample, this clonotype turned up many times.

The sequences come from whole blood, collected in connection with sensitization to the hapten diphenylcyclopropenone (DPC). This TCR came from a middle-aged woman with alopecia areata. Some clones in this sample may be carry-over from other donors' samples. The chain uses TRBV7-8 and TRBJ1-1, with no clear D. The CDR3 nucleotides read TGTGCCAGCAGCCTGCGTGAGGGTAACACTGAAGCTTTCTTT. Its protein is CASSLREGNTEAFF.